The TCR beta chain under discussion was sequenced for a study of CD8 T cells in ankylosing spondylitis (dated by TCRdb to about 2017). Regarding the research as a whole: To find TCR variants linked to disease, the study profiled T cell receptor beta repertoires in ankylosing spondylitis patients and healthy donors. The full study cohort was made up of over 20 ankylosing spondylitis patients and 95 to 130 healthy donors. Peripheral blood was sampled, and synovial fluid was additionally collected from ankylosing spondylitis patients. What the authors observed across the whole study: Blood from ankylosing spondylitis patients appeared to be characterized by a TCR beta motif composed of about 8 highly homologous amino acid variants. Some motif variants had previously been reported in the synovial fluid and blood of reactive arthritis patients, which suggests shared mechanisms of disease initiation. The disease-linked clones had a CD8+ phenotype and were found at relatively low frequencies in peripheral blood. The disease-linked clones were reported as significantly enriched in matched synovial fluid samples from ankylosing spondylitis patients.

V gives up 1 base and J gives up 4 bases, and the segment between their germline ends measures 7 bases. In the germline V gene, CDR1 corresponds to SGHTA and CDR2 to FQGNSA. Its CDR3 holds 13 amino acids, cysteine through phenylalanine. The kept DNA is CDR3 alone, 39 bases in frame from the first base. There are a few counts of this clonotype. The target of this receptor is not known. No base quality information exists; no much larger clone differs at one position. Sequencing used an Illumina MiSeq. Quantitative 5'-RACE with molecular barcodes was used to prepare TCR beta libraries. Regarding the original processing steps: A new computational method, built on a probabilistic model of VDJ rearrangement, was used to identify disease-linked TCR variants. TCRdb redid the processing of the public reads, applying fastp at Q25 and MiXCR, and retained in-frame beta chains. Each entry merges the rows of one CDR3 protein and shows their most common DNA and genes. The V and J calls reflect TCRdb's pipeline rather than the authors' work. The table for this sample lists about 40,000 distinct CDR3 sequences; 16% of them were counted only once. The ten largest clonotypes hold just over 45% of the sample.

Sample: blood. The clonotype comes from a male donor with ankylosing spondylitis or in good health (not recorded which). The sequence is built from TRBV7-2 and TRBJ1-1; the D gene identity is not certain. The DNA reads TGTGCCAGCAGCTTAGTCCAGTCCACTGAAGCTTTCTTT. Its protein reads: CASSLVQSTEAFF.